The next 31 T cell receptor beta chains were all read from a single sample in a study of tumor-infiltrating lymphocytes in primary liver carcinoma. Germline DNA was also extracted, while the blood RNA originated from unsorted whole blood. Constant-region priming of 500 ng total RNA yielded TCR beta cDNA. Employing slightly modified ARM-PCR, three nested multiplex PCR rounds were run, and these gave rise to the TCR beta libraries. Forward primers for TRBV1-TRBV30 and a C-beta reverse primer served the first two PCR rounds, at about 10 cycles each. TCRdb called the multiplex PCR reads again in MiXCR, with one record for every CDR3 protein. The sample includes about 180,000 distinct CDR3 sequences, approximately 60% of them seen just once. The sequenced material came from peripheral blood. These receptor sequences come from a middle-aged man with primary liver carcinoma and hepatitis B virus infection.

Note on this clonotype: A junction boundary mismatches the germline segment, possibly from a read error. The genes are TRBV11-2 and TRBJ2-3; 12 positions agree with TRBD2. Germline V lookup: CDR1 SGHAT, CDR2 FQNNGV. This CDR3 is built from 17 residues. DNA for the CDR3: TGTGCCAGCAGCTTATACGGGACTAGCGGGCGCACGGATAGGCAGTATTTT. Encoded protein: CASSLYGTSGRTDRQYF.

With regard to this clonotype: The junction departs from germline at one end; a sequencing error may be responsible. The chain is built from TRBV12-3 or TRBV12-4 and TRBJ2-1; 8 positions match TRBD2. The CDR3 consists of 15 residues. This CDR3 reads CAISLSTGGLFEQFF. The CDR3 DNA reads TGCGCCATCAGTTTATCTACGGGAGGGCTGTTTGAGCAGTTCTTC.

The V and J genes are TRBV6-6 and TRBJ1-5; the match to TRBD1 covers 7 bases. The CDR3 covers 14 residues. Germline lookup yields CDR1 MNHNY and CDR2 SVGAGI (reference sequence). Germline trimming cut 6 bases from V and 5 bases from J; bases unmatched to any gene: 7. The CDR3 DNA is TGTGCCAGCAGGGGGGGGACAGCTTATCAGCCCCAGCATTTT. Protein product: CASRGGTAYQPQHF.

Details on this clonotype: This may stem from a read error, because a much larger clone lies one nucleotide away. The chain carries TRBV28 and TRBJ2-7, with 7 bases matching TRBD1. Germline loops: CDR1 MDHEN, CDR2 SYDVKM. J was trimmed by 4 bases and V by 5 bases; bases with no gene match: 8. This CDR3 is built from 14 residues. CDR3 bases: TGTGCCAGCAGTAACACAGGGGTGGCGTACGAGCAGTACTTC. As protein: CASSNTGVAYEQYF.

The CDR3 DNA is TGTGCCAGCAGTCCCCAGGACAGGGAAGAGACCCAGTACTTC. This gives the protein CASSPQDREETQYF. V is TRBV12-3 or TRBV12-4 and J is TRBJ2-5; 8 bases map to TRBD1. CDR3 length: 14 amino acids. The ends lost 5 bases at V and 3 bases at J; junction bases unmatched: 5.

Note on this clonotype: This could be a read error, since a much larger clone is one nucleotide away. This chain uses TRBV29-1 with TRBJ2-5, with TRBD2 matching over 10 bases. Germline-derived CDR1 and CDR2 are SQVTM and ANQGSEA. This CDR3 has 14 residues. After removal of 4 bases from V and 1 base from J, the junction contained 3 bases not matched to a gene. CDR3 loop: CSVAPSGSQETQYF. Here the CDR3 DNA reads TGCAGCGTTGCGCCTAGCGGGAGCCAAGAGACCCAGTACTTC.

This clonotype was found many times. This chain links TRBV6-5 with TRBJ1-2; 11 positions agree with TRBD1. The CDR3 is 16 amino acids. Germline V gene sequence: CDR1 MNHEY, CDR2 SVGAGI. V lost 0 bases and J lost 4; bases outside the gene matches: 4. CDR3 DNA sequence: TGTGCCAGCAGTTACTCTCGGACAGGGGGCGGCTATGGCTACACCTTC. Its protein product is CASSYSRTGGGYGYTF.

This chain connects TRBV11-2 to TRBJ2-5; D remains ambiguous. The ends were cut back, 5 bases at V and 2 bases at J, with 12 bases in the middle. This CDR3 region has 14 residues. Germline V gene data show CDR1 as SGHAT and CDR2 as FQNNGV. CDR3 bases: TGTGCCAGCAGCCAGAAACAGCAACAAGAGACCCAGTACTTC. Translated: CASSQKQQQETQYF.

V is TRBV11-2 and J is TRBJ2-3; D ambiguous. The CDR3 spans 12 residues. Between the trimmed V and J ends, which lost 8 bases and 3 bases, there was a span of 9 bases. Germline V lookup: CDR1 SGHAT, CDR2 FQNNGV. The DNA for the CDR3 is TGTGCCAGCGAGGCTAGGACAGATACGCAGTATTTT. This translates into CASEARTDTQYF.

Details on this clonotype: A read error may be the cause here, since a much bigger clone is one base away. The V gene is TRBV29-1, the J gene TRBJ2-2; a weak D match, TRBD1 (5 bases). This CDR3 contains 14 residues. Germline CDR1 SQVTM, CDR2 ANQGSEA. Here the CDR3 DNA reads TGCAGCGCCTCAGGGCAGAGGAACACCTGGGAGCTGTTTTTT. This codes for CSASGQRNTWELFF.

A single count supports this clonotype. The chain joins TRBV7-8 to TRBJ2-7, with TRBD2 matching 7 bases. With V trimmed by 8 bases and J by 3 bases, 7 bases remained unmatched. Germline CDR1 SGHVS, CDR2 FQNEAQ. The CDR3 contains 13 residues. CDR3 amino acids: CASSGRGDYEQYF. The CDR3 bases are TGTGCCAGCTCGGGCCGGGGGGACTACGAGCAGTACTTC.

V and J are TRBV20-1 and TRBJ1-4; D is undetermined. CDR1 and CDR2 from the germline V gene are DFQATT and SNEGSKA (reference sequence). The CDR3 totals 15 residues. Between the trimmed V and J ends, which lost 3 bases and 8 bases, there was a span of 19 bases. CDR3 nucleotide sequence: TGCAGTGCTAGTGTCCGCCAGGAAGGGAGGGAAAAACTGTTTTTT. Residues: CSASVRQEGREKLFF.

The rearrangement uses TRBV6-2 or TRBV6-3 and TRBJ2-3, with D perhaps matching TRBD1 (6 bases). The CDR3 extends over 13 amino acids. Germline V gene sequence: CDR1 MNHEY, CDR2 SVGEGT. V was shortened by 8 bases and J by 3 bases, with 12 bases between the two germline ends. The CDR3 bases are TGTGCCAGCGAGGTAGGGGGTACAGATACGCAGTATTTT. This translates into CASEVGGTDTQYF.

Worth noting for this clonotype: The final CDR3 position lacks the conserved phenylalanine or tryptophan, pointing to a likely read error. It is unclear where the CDR3 begins or ends on the DNA, so no DNA is shown, and the CDR3 is as TCRdb lists it. V is TRBV6-6 and J is TRBJ1-1; no check of the table's D call, TRBD1, against the DNA was made. Germline CDR1 reads MNHNY; CDR2 reads SVGAGI (reference sequence). 13 amino acids form the CDR3, both terminal residues included. CDR3 protein: CASSLGQYTESFC.

Note on this clonotype: One base away lies a much larger clone, so this may be a sequencing read error. The chain recombines TRBV11-2 with TRBJ2-5, with 8 bases aligning to TRBD2. Germline assignment: CDR1 SGHAT and CDR2 FQNNGV. CDR3 length: 16 residues. The CDR3 DNA follows: TGTGCCAGCAGCTTAGGGGCGGCGGGAGGCCCAGAGGCCCAGTACTTC. Translating gives CASSLGAAGGPEAQYF.

CDR3 sequence: CASRPEALESTDTQYF. The CDR3 DNA reads TGCGCCAGCAGGCCAGAGGCGCTGGAGAGCACAGATACGCAGTATTTT. V gene TRBV4-1 combines with J gene TRBJ2-3; D is undetermined. Between the trimmed V and J ends, which lost 6 bases and 0 bases, there was a span of 16 bases. This CDR3 has 16 residues. Germline CDR1 and CDR2: MGHRA and YSYEKL.

This clonotype was observed at least ten times. The chain has TRBV11-2 and TRBJ2-7; D is undetermined. The CDR3 has 14 residues. Per germline, CDR1 SGHAT and CDR2 FQNNGV. V dropped 7 bases and J dropped 3 bases, with 16 bases sitting between them. CDR3: CASTSQAANYEQYF. The CDR3 region has the DNA TGTGCCAGCACCTCCCAGGCAGCGAACTACGAGCAGTACTTC.

V gene TRBV15 combines with J gene TRBJ2-1; TRBD2 matches 7 bases. The CDR3 sequence is 13 residues long. V trimming: 6 bases; J trimming: 4 bases; junction bases outside the gene matches: 3. Germline values: CDR1 LNHNV, CDR2 YYDKDF (reference sequence). The CDR3 protein is CATRYGGYNEQFF. The CDR3 coding sequence is TGTGCCACCAGATACGGGGGGTACAATGAGCAGTTCTTC.

As for this clonotype: Sequence at one end of the junction differs from germline and may be a read error. V is TRBV11-2 and J is TRBJ2-1; D might be TRBD1 (5 bases). From germline, CDR1 is SGHAT and CDR2 FQNNGV. This CDR3 is 18 amino acids long. CDR3 in amino acids: CASSLGRGAPNSYNEQLF. The CDR3 region has the DNA TGTGCCAGCAGCTTAGGCCGTGGGGCCCCTAACTCCTACAATGAGCAATTATTC.

Note on this clonotype: Given the absence of the conserved phenylalanine or tryptophan at the CDR3 end, a read error is likely. The CDR3 region is CASSLRSGGQETQYI. CDR3 in DNA: TGTGCCAGCAGCTTAAGGTCAGGAGGCCAAGAGACCCAGTACATC. The chain employs TRBV11-3 and TRBJ2-5; D perhaps matches TRBD2 (5 bases). The ends were cut back, 2 bases at V and 1 base at J, with 11 bases in the middle. This CDR3 is 15 amino acids long. Germline V lookup: CDR1 SGHNT, CDR2 YENEEA.

For this clonotype: A much larger clone lies one base from this, so it may be a read error. This chain uses TRBV11-2 with TRBJ2-7; no firm D call. V dropped 1 base and J dropped 7 bases, with 11 bases sitting between them. CDR3 length equals 13 residues. Germline V gene data show CDR1 as SGHAT and CDR2 as FQNNGV. The CDR3 region is CASSLGPLSEQYF. DNA for the CDR3: TGTGCCAGCAGCTTAGGTCCGCTGAGTGAGCAGTACTTC.

V is TRBV6-5 and J is TRBJ2-2, with D maybe TRBD2 (6 bases). V was shortened by 5 bases and J by 4 bases, with 14 bases between the two germline ends. Per germline, CDR1 MNHEY and CDR2 SVGAGI. This CDR3 region has 15 residues. CDR3: CASSERLGATGELFF. The CDR3 nucleotides are TGTGCCAGCAGTGAGCGACTAGGCGCCACCGGGGAGCTGTTTTTT.

The chain joins TRBV6-6 to TRBJ2-3, with D hard to call. The V gene lost 6 bases and the J gene lost 1 base, with 14 bases spanning the gap. This CDR3 is 15 amino acids long. Germline lookup yields CDR1 MNHNY and CDR2 SVGAGI (reference sequence). CDR3 region: CASSPEHLGTDTQYF. The CDR3 DNA reads TGTGCCAGCAGCCCCGAGCATTTGGGCACAGATACGCAGTATTTT.

This clonotype was counted only a few times. This chain connects TRBV29-1 to TRBJ2-1; weak D call: TRBD2 (6 bases). V lost 7 bases, J lost 5 bases, and 9 bases lay in between. Germline CDR1 SQVTM, CDR2 ANQGSEA. The CDR3 has 11 residues. Written as DNA, the CDR3 is TGCAGCGGGGGGGTAAACAATGAGCAGTTCTTC. It yields the protein CSGGVNNEQFF.

The chain couples TRBV10-3 to TRBJ2-2, with 11 bases that match TRBD2. Germline loops: CDR1 ENHRY, CDR2 SYGVKD. This CDR3 has 18 amino acids. V was pared by 5 bases and J by 7 bases, with 15 bases of the junction left unmatched. The CDR3 sequence is CAISSNPGLAEANGELFF. CDR3 DNA: TGTGCCATCAGTTCCAACCCGGGACTAGCGGAAGCTAACGGGGAGCTGTTTTTT.

There are a few counts of this clonotype. The chain uses TRBV14 and TRBJ2-1; TRBD2 matches 8 bases. Trimming at V came to 4 bases and at J to 3 bases, leaving 5 bases not matched to a gene. Germline-derived CDR1 and CDR2 are SGHDN and FVKESK. The CDR3 is 15 residues long. The CDR3 region has the DNA TGTGCCAGCAGCCGCAGGGCGGGAGGCTACAATGAGCAGTTCTTC. The encoded protein is CASSRRAGGYNEQFF.

The chain is built from TRBV4-2 and TRBJ2-2, with D uncertain. The CDR3 has 14 residues. The V end was cut by 2 bases, the J end by 6 bases, with 10 bases between. The germline CDR1 and CDR2 sequences are LGHNA and YNFKEQ. CDR3 in amino acids: CASSQSNSPGELFF. The CDR3 coding sequence is TGTGCCAGCAGCCAAAGCAACAGCCCCGGGGAGCTGTTTTTT.

On this clonotype: A read error may be the cause here, since a much bigger clone is one base away. The rearrangement links TRBV11-2 to TRBJ2-2; D tentatively reads TRBD1 or TRBD2 (10 bases each). The CDR3 totals 16 residues. Germline V gene sequence: CDR1 SGHAT, CDR2 FQNNGV. The CDR3 protein is CASSSRDRGLAGVLFF. The CDR3 DNA reads as TGTGCCAGCAGCTCCCGGGACAGGGGTCTAGCGGGGGTGCTGTTTTTT. Filled out from reference TRBV11-2 and TRBJ2-2, the complete variable domain reads EAGVAQSPRYKIIEKRQSVAFWCNPISGHATLYWYQQILGQGPKLLIQFQNNGVVDDSQLPKDRFSAERLKGVDSTLKIQPAKLEDSAVYLCASSSRDRGLAGVLFFGEGSRLTVL.

Turning to this clonotype: A read error may explain this, as a much larger clone is one base away. The chain combines TRBV12-3 or TRBV12-4 with TRBJ1-1; D is perhaps TRBD1 (5 bases). The CDR3 length is 11 residues. CDR3 region: CTSSLTDEAFF. The CDR3 DNA reads TGTACCAGCAGTTTGACAGATGAAGCTTTCTTT.

To note about this clonotype: One end of the junction does not line up with germline, which may come from a read error. The chain carries TRBV5-4 and TRBJ2-1; TRBD2 matches 12 bases. The CDR3 runs 15 residues. Germline V gives CDR1 SGHNT, CDR2 YYREEE (reference sequence). The CDR3 DNA is TGTACCAGCAGCCTAGCGGGAGGGAGCTACATTGAGCAGTTCTTC. Its protein is CTSSLAGGSYIEQFF.

This clonotype was seen just once. The germline gene is not matched at one end of the junction; a read error may be the cause. CDR3 region: CAGSLAGGRGDTQYF. CDR3 coding DNA: TGTGCCGGCAGCCTAGCGGGAGGCCGAGGAGATACGCAGTATTTT. The chain is built from TRBV6-1 and TRBJ2-3, with 11 bases that match TRBD2. The V gene's germline CDR1 is MNHNS and CDR2 SASEGT. This CDR3 is built from 15 residues.